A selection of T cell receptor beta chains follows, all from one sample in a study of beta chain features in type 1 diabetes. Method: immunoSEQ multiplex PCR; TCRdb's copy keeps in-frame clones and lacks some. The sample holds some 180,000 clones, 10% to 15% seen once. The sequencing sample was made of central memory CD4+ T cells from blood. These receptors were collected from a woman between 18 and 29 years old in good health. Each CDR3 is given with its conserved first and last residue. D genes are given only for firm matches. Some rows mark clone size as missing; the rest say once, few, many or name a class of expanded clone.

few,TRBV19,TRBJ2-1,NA,TGTGCCAGTAGTATGCTCACAGGTACCTACAATGAGCAGTTCTTC,CASSMLTGTYNEQFF
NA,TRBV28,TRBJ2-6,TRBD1,TGTGCCAGCAGTCCTGGACAGGGGCCCAGTTTTTACTGGGCCAACGTCCTGACTTTC,CASSPGQGPSFYWANVLTF
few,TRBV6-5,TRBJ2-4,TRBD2,TGTGCCAGCAGCCCGGGAGGAGCCAAAAACATTCAGTACTTC,CASSPGGAKNIQYF
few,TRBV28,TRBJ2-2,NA,TGTGCCAGCAGTTTATACGGAGGAGGAGTCGGGGAGCTGTTTTTT,CASSLYGGGVGELFF
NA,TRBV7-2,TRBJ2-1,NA,TGTGCCAGCAGCTTAGGACTGGCATTCAATGAGCAGTTCTTC,CASSLGLAFNEQFF
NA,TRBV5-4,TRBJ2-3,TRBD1,TGTGCCAGCAGCCCCCCCGGACAGGGGACAGGAGATACGCAGTATTTT,CASSPPGQGTGDTQYF
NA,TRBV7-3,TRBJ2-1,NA,TGTGCCAGCAGCCAATCGGGGGTTTACTACAATGAGCAGTTCTTC,CASSQSGVYYNEQFF
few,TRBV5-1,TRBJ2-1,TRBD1,TGCGCCAGCAGCTTGATGAAACAGGGGTTCTACAATGAGCAGTTCTTC,CASSLMKQGFYNEQFF
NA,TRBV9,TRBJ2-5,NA,TGTGCCAGCAGCGTAGTCCGCGCCGGGCAAGAGACCCAGTACTTC,CASSVVRAGQETQYF
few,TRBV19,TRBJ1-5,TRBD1,TGTGCCAGTAGTATCTACTTTCCGGGACAGGGAAGTCAGCCCCAGCATTTT,CASSIYFPGQGSQPQHF
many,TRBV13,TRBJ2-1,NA,TGTGCCAGCAGCTTACTTGTAGAGTCCTACAATGAGCAGTTCTTC,CASSLLVESYNEQFF
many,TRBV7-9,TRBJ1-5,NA,TGTGCCAGCAGCCCCTGGACAGCTAGCAATCAGCCCCAGCATTTT,CASSPWTASNQPQHF
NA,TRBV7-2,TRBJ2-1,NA,TGTGCCAGCAGCTCTCGCTCCTACAATGAGCAGTTCTTC,CASSSRSYNEQFF
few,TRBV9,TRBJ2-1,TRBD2,TGTGCCAGCAGCCCCGGGACTAGCGGCCACAATGAGCAGTTCTTC,CASSPGTSGHNEQFF
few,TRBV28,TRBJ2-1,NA,TGTGCCAGCAGCCTAAGCAGGAATGAGCAGTTCTTC,CASSLSRNEQFF
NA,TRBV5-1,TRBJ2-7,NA,TGCGCCAGCAGCTTTTTGAGTTCCTACGAGCAGTACTTC,CASSFLSSYEQYF
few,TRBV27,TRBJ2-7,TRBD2,TGTGCCAGCAGTTCTCGCGGGAGGAACGAGCAGTACTTC,CASSSRGRNEQYF
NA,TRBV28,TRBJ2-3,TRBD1,TGTGCCAGCTTCGGGACAGGGGTAGGCGCAGATACGCAGTATTTT,CASFGTGVGADTQYF
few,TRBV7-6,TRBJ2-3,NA,TGTGCCAGCAGCTTAGGTGCAGCAGATACGCAGTATTTT,CASSLGAADTQYF
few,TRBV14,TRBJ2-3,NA,TGTGCCAGCAGCCAACGGGTTTCCAGCACAGATACGCAGTATTTT,CASSQRVSSTDTQYF
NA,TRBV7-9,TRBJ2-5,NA,TGTGCCAGCAGCGAAAACGGGGGGCTGAGGGAGACCCAGTACTTC,CASSENGGLRETQYF
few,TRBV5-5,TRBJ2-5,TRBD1,TGTGCCAGCAGCTATCACCCTACAGGGGGCAGAGAGACCCAGTACTTC,CASSYHPTGGRETQYF
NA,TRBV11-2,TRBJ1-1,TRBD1,TGTGCCAGCAGCCCAAAGCTGACAGGGGGAATAGAAGCTTTCTTT,CASSPKLTGGIEAFF